Listed below are T cell receptor beta chains from one sample, sequenced in a study of T cells in Graves' hyperthyroidism and ophthalmopathy. MiXCR, run by TCRdb on the multiplex PCR reads, gives a single entry per CDR3 protein. The top ten hold roughly 17% of the sample, which has 400,000 to 550,000 distinct CDR3 sequences, 14% seen once. Sequencing was carried out using blood. The receptors stem from a woman aged 18-29 years with Graves' hyperthyroidism. Each CDR3 is given with its conserved first and last residue. The order of the fields is CDR3 length, D gene, J gene, V gene, clone size, CDR3 DNA, CDR3 protein. A D gene is named only where the DNA matches it firmly. Rows may omit the clone size; those that give it use once, few, many or a size class.

cdr3_length: 16; d_call: TRBD2; j_call: TRBJ2-3; v_call: TRBV6-1; clone_size: many; cdr3_nt: TGTGCCACCCACAAAGAAACTAGCGGGCGACGGGATACGCAGTATTTT; cdr3_aa: CATHKETSGRRDTQYF
cdr3_length: 14; d_call: TRBD1; j_call: TRBJ2-4; v_call: TRBV5-1; clone_size: many; cdr3_nt: TGCGCCAGCAGCCCAAGGACAGGGGAAGACATTCAGTACTTC; cdr3_aa: CASSPRTGEDIQYF
cdr3_length: 16; d_call: -; j_call: TRBJ2-1; v_call: TRBV12-3/TRBV12-4; clone_size: many; cdr3_nt: TGTGCCAGTAGTTCTTGGGGAGGGGGGGGAAGCAATGAGCAGTTCTTC; cdr3_aa: CASSSWGGGGSNEQFF
cdr3_length: 15; d_call: -; j_call: TRBJ2-3; v_call: TRBV20-1; clone_size: many; cdr3_nt: TGCAGTGCTCCTACGTATAGCGGAGTGGCAGATACGCAGTATTTT; cdr3_aa: CSAPTYSGVADTQYF
cdr3_length: 15; d_call: -; j_call: TRBJ2-1; v_call: TRBV5-1; clone_size: few; cdr3_nt: TGCGCCAGCAGCTTGGTGGGGGAGGACAACAATGAGCAGTTCTTC; cdr3_aa: CASSLVGEDNNEQFF
cdr3_length: 20; d_call: TRBD2; j_call: TRBJ2-1; v_call: TRBV3-1; clone_size: many; cdr3_nt: TGTGCCAGCAGCCAAGATCCGGGACTAGCGGGAGCCCATGTCTACAATGAGCAGTTCTTC; cdr3_aa: CASSQDPGLAGAHVYNEQFF
cdr3_length: 15; d_call: TRBD2; j_call: TRBJ2-2; v_call: TRBV12-3/TRBV12-4; clone_size: many; cdr3_nt: TGTGCCAGCAGTTTCGGCGCGGGAGCGGCCGGGGAGCTGTTTTTT; cdr3_aa: CASSFGAGAAGELFF
cdr3_length: 16; d_call: -; j_call: TRBJ1-1; v_call: TRBV6-5; clone_size: many; cdr3_nt: TGTGCCAGCAGTTTCCAATTGCCGGGGGCGGACACTGAAGCTTTCTTT; cdr3_aa: CASSFQLPGADTEAFF
cdr3_length: 14; d_call: TRBD2; j_call: TRBJ2-3; v_call: TRBV20-1; clone_size: few; cdr3_nt: TGCAGGGGGTCTAGCGGGGGGGTCACAGATACGCAGTATTTT; cdr3_aa: CRGSSGGVTDTQYF
cdr3_length: 13; d_call: -; j_call: TRBJ1-1; v_call: TRBV2; clone_size: -; cdr3_nt: TGTGCCAGCAGTAGAGTCCCCTTTGGAGAAGCTTTCTTT; cdr3_aa: CASSRVPFGEAFF
cdr3_length: 18; d_call: -; j_call: TRBJ1-3; v_call: TRBV7-3; clone_size: many; cdr3_nt: TGTGCCAGCAGCTTAATCGGCCCCGGGAGGGGAGCTGGAAACACCATATATTTT; cdr3_aa: CASSLIGPGRGAGNTIYF
cdr3_length: 15; d_call: -; j_call: TRBJ1-5; v_call: TRBV27; clone_size: few; cdr3_nt: TGTGCCAGCAGTTTAAGGGCAGTTAGCAATCAGCCCCAGCATTTT; cdr3_aa: CASSLRAVSNQPQHF
cdr3_length: 15; d_call: TRBD1; j_call: TRBJ1-2; v_call: TRBV27; clone_size: many; cdr3_nt: TGTGCCAGCAGTCCGCAGGGGGGGAAAGGGCATGGCTACACCTTC; cdr3_aa: CASSPQGGKGHGYTF
cdr3_length: 13; d_call: -; j_call: TRBJ1-2; v_call: TRBV5-4; clone_size: few; cdr3_nt: TGTGCCAGCAGCTTAGGATCTAAGGGGGGCTACACCTTC; cdr3_aa: CASSLGSKGGYTF
cdr3_length: 15; d_call: -; j_call: TRBJ2-7; v_call: TRBV24-1; clone_size: few; cdr3_nt: TGTGCCACCAGTGATTTGGGGGACACTGACAACGAGCAGTACTTC; cdr3_aa: CATSDLGDTDNEQYF
cdr3_length: 13; d_call: -; j_call: TRBJ2-2; v_call: TRBV11-2; clone_size: many; cdr3_nt: TGTGCCATCGCGCGAAGGAACACCGGGGAGCTGTTTTTT; cdr3_aa: CAIARRNTGELFF
cdr3_length: 16; d_call: TRBD2; j_call: TRBJ2-5; v_call: TRBV7-2; clone_size: many; cdr3_nt: TGTGCCAGCAGCTTAGAGACTAGCAGGTACCAAGAGACCCAGTACTTC; cdr3_aa: CASSLETSRYQETQYF
cdr3_length: 16; d_call: -; j_call: TRBJ1-3; v_call: TRBV7-8; clone_size: many; cdr3_nt: TGTGCCAGCAGCTACCTTCCCGAAGTCTCTGGAAACACCATATATTTT; cdr3_aa: CASSYLPEVSGNTIYF
cdr3_length: 17; d_call: TRBD2; j_call: TRBJ2-5; v_call: TRBV20-1; clone_size: many; cdr3_nt: TGCAGTGCCACCCTTCGAGGGACTAGCGGAGCCAAAGAGACCCAGTACTTC; cdr3_aa: CSATLRGTSGAKETQYF
cdr3_length: 16; d_call: -; j_call: TRBJ2-3; v_call: TRBV11-2; clone_size: many; cdr3_nt: TGTGCCAGCAGCTTAGATCTCGAGATAAACACAGATACGCAGTATTTT; cdr3_aa: CASSLDLEINTDTQYF
cdr3_length: 14; d_call: -; j_call: TRBJ1-1; v_call: TRBV19; clone_size: many; cdr3_nt: TGTGCCAGTAGTCCCTGGCAGGGGACCACTGAAGCTTTCTTT; cdr3_aa: CASSPWQGTTEAFF
cdr3_length: 15; d_call: -; j_call: TRBJ2-6; v_call: TRBV2; clone_size: many; cdr3_nt: TGTGCCAGCAGCATGAACAGGGCTGGGGCCAACGTCCTGACTTTC; cdr3_aa: CASSMNRAGANVLTF
cdr3_length: 15; d_call: TRBD1; j_call: TRBJ1-2; v_call: TRBV3-1; clone_size: few; cdr3_nt: TGTGCCAGCCGCACCGCCGGAGGGGGCGGGTATGGCTACACCTTC; cdr3_aa: CASRTAGGGGYGYTF